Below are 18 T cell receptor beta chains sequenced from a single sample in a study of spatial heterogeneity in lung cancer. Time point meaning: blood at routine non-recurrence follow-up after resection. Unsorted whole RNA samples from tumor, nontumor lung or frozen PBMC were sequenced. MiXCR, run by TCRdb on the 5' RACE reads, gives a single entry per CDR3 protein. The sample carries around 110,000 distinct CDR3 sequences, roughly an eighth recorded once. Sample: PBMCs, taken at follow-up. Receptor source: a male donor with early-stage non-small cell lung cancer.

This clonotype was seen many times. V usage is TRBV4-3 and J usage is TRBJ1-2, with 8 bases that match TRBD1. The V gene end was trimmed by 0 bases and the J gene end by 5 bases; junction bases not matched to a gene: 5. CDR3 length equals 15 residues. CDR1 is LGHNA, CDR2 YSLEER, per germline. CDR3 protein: CASSQERQGAYGYTF. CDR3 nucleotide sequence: TGCGCCAGCAGCCAAGAGAGGCAGGGGGCTTATGGCTACACCTTC.

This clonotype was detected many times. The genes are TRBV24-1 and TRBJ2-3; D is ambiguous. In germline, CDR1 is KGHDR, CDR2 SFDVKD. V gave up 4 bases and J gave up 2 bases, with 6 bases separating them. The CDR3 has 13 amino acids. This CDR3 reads CATSEKNTDTQYF. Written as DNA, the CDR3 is TGTGCCACCAGTGAAAAGAACACAGATACGCAGTATTTT.

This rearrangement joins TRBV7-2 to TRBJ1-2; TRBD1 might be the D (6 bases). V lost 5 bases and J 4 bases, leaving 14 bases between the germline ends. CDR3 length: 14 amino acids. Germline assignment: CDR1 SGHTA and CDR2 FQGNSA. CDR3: CASSRGARVYGYTF. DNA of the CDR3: TGTGCCAGCAGCCGGGGGGCGCGGGTCTATGGCTACACCTTC.

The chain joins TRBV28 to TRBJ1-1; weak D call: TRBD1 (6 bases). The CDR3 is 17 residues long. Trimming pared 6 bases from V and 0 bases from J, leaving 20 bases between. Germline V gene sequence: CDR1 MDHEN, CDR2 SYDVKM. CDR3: CASRPIHRDTLNTEAFF. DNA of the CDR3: TGTGCCAGCAGACCCATCCACCGGGACACCCTGAACACTGAAGCTTTCTTT.

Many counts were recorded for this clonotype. This CDR3 is CASSRTGDTGELFF. The CDR3 coding sequence is TGTGCCAGCAGTCGAACAGGGGACACCGGGGAGCTGTTTTTT. This chain joins TRBV7-2 and TRBJ2-2; 7 positions match TRBD1. CDR3 length: 14 residues. Per the germline V gene, CDR1 is SGHTA and CDR2 is FQGNSA. V trimming: 6 bases; J trimming: 3 bases; junction bases outside the gene matches: 4.

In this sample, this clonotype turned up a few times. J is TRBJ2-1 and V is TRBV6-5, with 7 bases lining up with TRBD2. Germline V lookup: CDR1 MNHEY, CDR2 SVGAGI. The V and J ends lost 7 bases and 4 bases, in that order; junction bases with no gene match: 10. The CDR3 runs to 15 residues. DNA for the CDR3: TGTGCCAGCACCCAAAGCGGGGCGCCTTACAATGAGCAGTTCTTC. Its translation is CASTQSGAPYNEQFF.

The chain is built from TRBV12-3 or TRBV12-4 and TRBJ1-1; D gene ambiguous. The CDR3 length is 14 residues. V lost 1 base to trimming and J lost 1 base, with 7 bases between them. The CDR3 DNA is TGTGCCAGCAGTTTAGGGTTCAGGAACACTGAAGCTTTCTTT. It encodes CASSLGFRNTEAFF.

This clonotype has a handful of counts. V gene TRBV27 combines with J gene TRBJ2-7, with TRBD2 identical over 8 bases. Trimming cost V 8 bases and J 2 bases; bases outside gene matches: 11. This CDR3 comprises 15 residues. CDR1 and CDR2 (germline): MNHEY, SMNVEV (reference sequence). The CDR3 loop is CASCRFGGGPYEQYF. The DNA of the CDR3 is TGTGCCAGCTGCCGATTCGGGGGGGGACCCTACGAGCAGTACTTC.

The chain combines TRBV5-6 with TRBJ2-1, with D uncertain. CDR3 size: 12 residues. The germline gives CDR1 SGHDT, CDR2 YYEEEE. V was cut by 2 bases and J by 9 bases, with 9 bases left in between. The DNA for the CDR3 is TGTGCCAGCAGCTTATTATACGCTGAGCAGTTCTTC. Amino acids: CASSLLYAEQFF. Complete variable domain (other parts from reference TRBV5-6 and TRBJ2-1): DAGVTQSPTHLIKTRGQQVTLRCSPKSGHDTVSWYQQALGQGPQFIFQYYEEEERQRGNFPDRFSGHQFPNYSSELNVNALLLGDSALYLCASSLLYAEQFFGPGTRLTVL.

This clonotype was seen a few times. Here the CDR3 DNA reads TGTGCCAGCAGCTTCCAGTACTCTGGAAACACCATATATTTT. Translated, it gives CASSFQYSGNTIYF. The chain combines TRBV9 with TRBJ1-3; unclear D gene. The V and J ends lost 4 bases and 0 bases respectively, with 8 bases between them. The CDR3 sequence is 14 residues long. The germline V gene has CDR1 SGDLS and CDR2 YYNGEE.

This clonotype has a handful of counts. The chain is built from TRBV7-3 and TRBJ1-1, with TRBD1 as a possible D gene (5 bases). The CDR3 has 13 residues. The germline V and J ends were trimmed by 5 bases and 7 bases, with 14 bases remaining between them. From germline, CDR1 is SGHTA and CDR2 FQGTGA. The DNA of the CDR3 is TGTGCCAGCAGCCCGAACGGGCAGGGTGAAGCTTTCTTT. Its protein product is CASSPNGQGEAFF.

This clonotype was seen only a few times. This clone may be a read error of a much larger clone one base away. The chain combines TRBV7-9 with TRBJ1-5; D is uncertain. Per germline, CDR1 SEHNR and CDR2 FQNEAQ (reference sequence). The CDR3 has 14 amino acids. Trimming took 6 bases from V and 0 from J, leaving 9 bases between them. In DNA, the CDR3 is TGTGCCAGCAGTAACGGGAATAGCAATCAGCCCCAGCATTTT. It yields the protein CASSNGNSNQPQHF.

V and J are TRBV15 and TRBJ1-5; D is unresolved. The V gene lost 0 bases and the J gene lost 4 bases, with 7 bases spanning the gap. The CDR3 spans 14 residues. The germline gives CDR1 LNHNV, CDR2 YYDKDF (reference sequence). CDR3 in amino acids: CATSRDSLNQPQHF. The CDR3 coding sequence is TGTGCCACCAGCAGAGATTCATTAAATCAGCCCCAGCATTTT.

CDR3 sequence reads: CASSLGDTAYEQYF. CDR3 nucleotides: TGCGCCAGCAGCTTGGGAGACACAGCCTACGAGCAGTACTTC. The chain joins TRBV5-1 to TRBJ2-7; D ambiguous. Germline CDR1 reads SGHRS; CDR2 reads YFSETQ. V was cut by 0 bases and J by 2 bases, with 9 bases left in between. CDR3 size: 14 residues.

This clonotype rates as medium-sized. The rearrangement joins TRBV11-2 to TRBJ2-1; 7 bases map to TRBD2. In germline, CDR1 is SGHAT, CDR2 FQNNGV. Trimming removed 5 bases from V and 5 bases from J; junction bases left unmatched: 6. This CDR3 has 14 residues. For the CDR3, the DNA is TGTGCCAGCAGCCAAATGGCGGGGGACAATGAGCAGTTCTTC. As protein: CASSQMAGDNEQFF.

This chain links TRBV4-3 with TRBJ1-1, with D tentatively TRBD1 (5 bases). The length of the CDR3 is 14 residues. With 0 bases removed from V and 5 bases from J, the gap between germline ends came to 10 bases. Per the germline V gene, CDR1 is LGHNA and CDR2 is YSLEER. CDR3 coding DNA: TGCGCCAGCAGCCAAGATTCCAGGGTAACTGAAGCTTTCTTT. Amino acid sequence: CASSQDSRVTEAFF.

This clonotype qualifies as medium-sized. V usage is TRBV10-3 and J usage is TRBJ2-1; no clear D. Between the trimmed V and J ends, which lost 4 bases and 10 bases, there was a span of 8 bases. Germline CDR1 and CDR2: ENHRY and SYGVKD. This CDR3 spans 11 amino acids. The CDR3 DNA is TGTGCCATCAGTGGAGTGGAGGAGCAGTTCTTC. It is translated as CAISGVEEQFF.

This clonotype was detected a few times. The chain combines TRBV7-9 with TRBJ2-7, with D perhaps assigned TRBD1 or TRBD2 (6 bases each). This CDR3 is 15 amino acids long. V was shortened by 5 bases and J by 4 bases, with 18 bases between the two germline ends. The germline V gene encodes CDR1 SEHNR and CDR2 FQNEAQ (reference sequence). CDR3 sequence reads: CASSPGRGRFYEQYF. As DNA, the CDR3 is TGTGCCAGCAGCCCCGGTCGGGGGCGCTTTTACGAGCAGTACTTC.